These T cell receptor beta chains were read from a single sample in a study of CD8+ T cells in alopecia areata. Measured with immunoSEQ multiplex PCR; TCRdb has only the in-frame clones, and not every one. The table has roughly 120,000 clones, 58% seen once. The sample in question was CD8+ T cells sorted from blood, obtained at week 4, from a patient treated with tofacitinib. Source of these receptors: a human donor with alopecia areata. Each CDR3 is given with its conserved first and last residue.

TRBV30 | CAWSPGERLYEQFF
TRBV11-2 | CASFRPGGLPEAFF
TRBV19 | CASRRPGQALMNTEAFF
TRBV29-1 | CSVERRTQYF
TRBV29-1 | CSVRGRDRGSYEQYF
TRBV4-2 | CASSQDLTEGSVYYGYTF
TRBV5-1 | CASSSVHGLAEVETQYF
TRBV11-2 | CASRGRGNEQFF
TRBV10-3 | CAIKEEGLAKNIQYF
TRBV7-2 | CASSLFQGAQVENGYTF
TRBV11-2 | CASSLVSRGSPLHF
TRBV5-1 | CASRLLSGGGYTYEQYF
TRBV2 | CASSEMAIYEQYF
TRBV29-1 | CSVVLGDTEAFF
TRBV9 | CASSVVPSYEQYF
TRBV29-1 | CSVGVNEQFF
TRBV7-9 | CASSLEPTGIGEAFF
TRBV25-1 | CASSQGGGYEQYF
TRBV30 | CAWSGGAAINEKLFF
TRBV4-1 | CASSPGGGWVYEQYF
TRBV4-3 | CASRPDTGELFF
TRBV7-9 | CASFLVGDTGELFF
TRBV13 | CASSLERGQPQHF
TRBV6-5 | CASSYLPRGGNSPLHF
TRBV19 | CASSDRGDLRQPQHF
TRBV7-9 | CASSLGERNSPLHF
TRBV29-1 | CSATRPSPGDTQYF
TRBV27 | CASSSGLGFYEQYF
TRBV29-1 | CSVPGPGGGYTF
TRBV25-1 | CASRNRDSSYEQYF
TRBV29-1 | CSGRVSEGLDEQYF
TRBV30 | CAWSVGSDFMNTEAFF
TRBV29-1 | CSVPYQETQYF
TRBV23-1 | CASSPSHSHPKNYGYTF
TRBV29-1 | CSVGHPNTGELFF
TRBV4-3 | CASSARLAGGPYEQYF
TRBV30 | CAWGLAYEQYF
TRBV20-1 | CSSTLVYTF
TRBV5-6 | CASSLAAGEGTDTQYF
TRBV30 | CAWSQGQMNEQFF
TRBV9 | CASSVWGWADQETQYF
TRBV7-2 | CASSLGFNTEAFF
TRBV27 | CASSLVGTGLDYEQYF
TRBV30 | CAWGQGSTDTQYF
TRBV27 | CASSLSFPNTDTQYF